A single sample gave rise to the 14 T cell receptor beta chains below, sequenced in a study of identical twins (dated by TCRdb to 2015 to 2016). Library construction relied on 5' RACE. The reads were generated on an Illumina HiSeq 2000. The raw public reads went through TCRdb reprocessing: fastp at Q25, MiXCR clone calling, in-frame beta chains kept. Each entry is one CDR3 protein sequence, shown with its most common DNA and genes. The sample table holds 200,000 to 250,000 distinct CDR3 sequences, of which approximately 11% were seen once. The ten largest account for around 4% of the sample. The sample also formed part of further work on yellow fever vaccine responses in identical twins.

The specimen was memory (CD45RO+) T cells sorted from blood. Taken with the paper, the label for cell subset or site translates to: CD45RO+ enriched T cells. Receptors were obtained from a woman under 30 in good health.

This clonotype showed up just a few times. The gene calls are TRBV6-2 or TRBV6-3 and TRBJ2-7; TRBD1 matches at 7 bases. V shed 7 bases and J 6 bases; nucleotides not matched to a gene: 3. Germline loops: CDR1 MNHEY, CDR2 SVGEGT. The CDR3 has 11 residues. This CDR3 reads CASKDRAEQYF. The CDR3 coding sequence is TGTGCCAGCAAAGACAGGGCCGAGCAGTACTTC.

This clonotype was recorded a few times. This chain joins TRBV12-3 or TRBV12-4 and TRBJ1-2; D is unclear. The V gene lost 7 bases and the J gene lost 3 bases, with 18 bases spanning the gap. The CDR3 is 15 amino acids. The DNA of the CDR3 is TGTGCCAGCACCGACCTGTGGAGGGTCGACTATGGCTACACCTTC. It is translated as CASTDLWRVDYGYTF.

A few counts support this clonotype. The gene calls are TRBV7-2 and TRBJ2-5; TRBD2 matches 11 bases. There are 15 residues in the CDR3. Looked up from germline, CDR1 is SGHTA and CDR2 is FQGNSA. Germline trimming cut 6 bases from V and 2 bases from J; bases unmatched to any gene: 5. The CDR3 nucleotides read TGTGCCAGCAGTAAGACTAGCGGGGCGCAAGAGACCCAGTACTTC. Amino acids: CASSKTSGAQETQYF.

This clonotype has just a few counts. This chain links TRBV5-1 with TRBJ2-3; no clear D. Per germline, CDR1 SGHRS and CDR2 YFSETQ. This CDR3 region has 17 residues. The V and J ends lost 1 base and 3 bases respectively, with 18 bases between them. CDR3 in amino acids: CASSLSPFSRRTDTQYF. Here the CDR3 DNA reads TGCGCCAGCAGCTTGAGTCCCTTCTCGCGTAGGACAGATACGCAGTATTTT.

The chain uses TRBV3-1 and TRBJ2-7; possible D gene TRBD2, 5 bases. Trimming took off 1 base at V and 2 bases at J, with 9 bases between the two ends. This CDR3 region has 14 residues. Germline V lookup: CDR1 LGHDT, CDR2 YNNKEL (reference sequence). The CDR3 DNA reads as TGTGCCAGCAGCCAAGCAGCGGCCGCCTACGAGCAGTACTTC. It codes for CASSQAAAAYEQYF.

V usage is TRBV5-1 and J usage is TRBJ2-1, with 8 bases that match TRBD2. V was pared by 4 bases and J by 0 bases, with 6 bases of the junction left unmatched. The CDR3 covers 16 residues. The germline gives CDR1 SGHRS, CDR2 YFSETQ. The CDR3 nucleotides read TGCGCCAGCAGCAGTAGCGGGACGAGCTCCTACAATGAGCAGTTCTTC. The encoded protein is CASSSSGTSSYNEQFF.

This clonotype has ten or more counts. This chain joins TRBV5-1 and TRBJ2-5, with TRBD1 as a possible D gene (5 bases). Trimming shortened V by 2 bases and J by 2 bases, and 10 bases separated the two germline ends. The CDR3 is 14 residues long. Germline V gives CDR1 SGHRS, CDR2 YFSETQ. For the CDR3, the DNA is TGCGCCAGCAGCTTAATTGACAGACAAGAGACCCAGTACTTC. Amino acids: CASSLIDRQETQYF.

This clonotype has just a few counts. This rearrangement joins TRBV7-8 to TRBJ2-7; 8 bases are shared with TRBD1. This CDR3 contains 14 residues. The junction had 5 bases not matched to a gene; V was cut back by 5 bases and J by 2 bases. Germline V gene data show CDR1 as SGHVS and CDR2 as FQNEAQ. The CDR3 reads CASSRGQGTYEQYF. CDR3 DNA: TGTGCCAGCAGCCGAGGACAGGGAACCTACGAGCAGTACTTC.

This clonotype was detected a few times. V and J are TRBV6-2 or TRBV6-3 and TRBJ1-4; D is undetermined. The CDR3 has 18 residues. The V gene lost 2 bases and the J gene lost 5 bases, with 21 bases spanning the gap. The germline V gene encodes CDR1 MNHEY and CDR2 SVGEGT. The CDR3 is CASSYANRFGFRNEKLFF. For the CDR3, the DNA is TGTGCCAGCAGTTACGCGAATCGATTCGGATTCAGGAATGAAAAACTGTTTTTT.

The genes are TRBV29-1 and TRBJ1-3, with a weak D call TRBD1 (5 bases). Germline V lookup: CDR1 SQVTM, CDR2 ANQGSEA. This CDR3 is 14 amino acids long. V dropped 7 bases and J dropped 0 bases, with 13 bases sitting between them. CDR3 nucleotides: TGCAGCGCCTCAGACAGAGCCTCTGGAAACACCATATATTTT. It specifies CSASDRASGNTIYF.

This clonotype was recorded a few times. The V gene is TRBV5-1, the J gene TRBJ2-1; TRBD1 matches at 10 bases. In germline, CDR1 is SGHRS, CDR2 YFSETQ. The V segment lost 4 bases and the J segment 4 bases; nucleotides outside the gene matches: 5. This CDR3 has 15 residues. CDR3 amino acids: CASSATGGAYNEQFF. The CDR3 DNA is TGCGCCAGCAGCGCGACAGGGGGCGCGTACAATGAGCAGTTCTTC.

This rearrangement joins TRBV6-1 to TRBJ1-3; maybe TRBD1 (6 bases). The germline V gene encodes CDR1 MNHNS and CDR2 SASEGT. CDR3 length equals 16 residues. V was shortened by 4 bases and J by 2 bases, with 15 bases between the two germline ends. CDR3 amino acids: CASSGGGAQAGNTIYF. The CDR3 nucleotides are TGTGCCAGCAGTGGAGGGGGGGCCCAGGCTGGAAACACCATATATTTT.

The CDR3 loop reads CSASGGGAPYNEQFF. The DNA for the CDR3 is TGCAGTGCTAGTGGGGGAGGGGCCCCCTACAATGAGCAGTTCTTC. The V call is TRBV20-1, the J call TRBJ2-1, with 7 bases fitting TRBD2. CDR3 length equals 15 residues. Per the germline V gene, CDR1 is DFQATT and CDR2 is SNEGSKA (reference sequence). V was pared by 3 bases and J by 2 bases, with 7 bases of the junction left unmatched.

This clonotype was seen a handful of times. The genes are TRBV2 and TRBJ2-3; D gene uncertain. This CDR3 comprises 14 residues. Germline values: CDR1 SNHLY, CDR2 FYNNEI. V lost 1 base and J 9 bases, leaving 14 bases between the germline ends. The CDR3 region is CASSEGLGSGTQYF. The CDR3 DNA sequence: TGTGCCAGCAGTGAAGGGTTGGGGTCCGGAACGCAGTATTTT.